The present TCR beta chain was sequenced within a study of OX40 agonist ivuxolimab in advanced cancers. Profiling relied on immunoSEQ multiplex PCR, and the TCRdb table lists in-frame clones only, not all of them. Among about 43,000 clones, roughly 86% were seen once, and the ten largest hold 30% to 35%. From germline, CDR1 is MDHEN and CDR2 SYDVKM. This CDR3 spans 13 amino acids. V lost 6 bases to trimming and J lost 8 bases, with 16 bases between them. The J gene is TRBJ1-1, the V gene TRBV28; perhaps TRBD1 as D (6 bases). The material sequenced was CD4+ or CD8+ T cells sorted from blood, taken in a trial of the OX40 agonist ivuxolimab. This receptor was identified in an adult with an advanced solid tumor such as melanoma, head and neck, liver or kidney cancer. CDR3 bases: TGTGCCAGCAGCAATATTGACAGGCCAGAAGCTTTCTTT. Amino acid sequence: CASSNIDRPEAFF.